The rows below give T cell receptor beta chains drawn from one sample of a study of shared clonotypes between healthy human individuals. TCRdb keeps only in-frame clones here, not all; method: immunoSEQ multiplex PCR. This table holds 2 million to 2.5 million clones, approximately 95% found once. The specimen sequenced was naive CD4+ T cells sorted from blood. These receptors were collected from a man aged 18 to 30 in good health. CDR3s include the opening cysteine and the closing phenylalanine or tryptophan. Fields, in order: V gene, CDR3 protein.

TRBV5-4 CASSPGGAAGETQYF
TRBV28 CASGGQLSGNTIYF
TRBV4-2 CASSQDWLGTAPNEQFF
TRBV12-5 CASGLVLTDRGLNEAFF
TRBV25-1 CASSELPGEGGYQETQYF
TRBV28 CASSTDRVSRQPQHF
TRBV6-5 CASSYSGGNSPLHF
TRBV10-3 CAISASLSGTGELFF
TRBV5-6 CASSPTGVGGRGGYTF
TRBV2 CASSEGTGNQPQHF
TRBV4-3 CASSQHQENTEAFF
TRBV28 CASSSAGDRAYEQYF
TRBV2 CASSRREDYGYTF
TRBV4-1 CASSHPLAGSRDTQYF
TRBV5-8 CASSISGGPYNEQFF
TRBV5-5 CASSLDPEGAAKLFF
TRBV7-2 CASSQFYTRGETQYF
TRBV6-1 CASNRGYQETQYF
TRBV5-1 CASSSTSSYEQYF
TRBV19 CASSIEASHTDTQYF
TRBV5-4 CASSETGRRQPGELFF
TRBV9 CASSVEEENYGYTF
TRBV12-2 CASRLGRAGGPETQYF
TRBV25-1 CASGLAGGWGEQFF